Listed here are 5 T cell receptor beta chains from one sample, sequenced in a study of graft-versus-host responses after intestinal transplantation. The repertoire was sequenced with immunoSEQ multiplex PCR; TCRdb's copy has only in-frame clones and lacks some. Of some 55,000 clones in the sample, about 90% were seen once. Source: PBMCs, taken 650 to 690 days after intestinal transplant. The receptors shown here come from a human patient who received an intestinal transplant, so some T cells may come from the graft donor.

This clone was seen only once. CDR3 in DNA: TGCGCCAGCAGCTTGGTTGGCGGCAGGGTGAAATACGAGCAGTACTTC. This gives the protein CASSLVGGRVKYEQYF. J is TRBJ2-7 and V is TRBV5-1, with TRBD1 as a possible D gene (5 bases). The CDR3 consists of 16 residues. Between the trimmed V and J ends, which lost 0 bases and 4 bases, there was a span of 17 bases. Germline loops: CDR1 SGHRS, CDR2 YFSETQ.

As for this clone: One junction end does not reproduce the germline sequence, and a read error may be involved. The chain has TRBV19 and TRBJ2-5, with 8 bases identical to TRBD2. The CDR3 has 13 residues. CDR1 is LNHDA and CDR2 is SQIVND in the germline V gene (reference sequence). The CDR3 DNA reads as TGTGCCTGTAGCGGGGTCCCTGGAGAGACCCAGTACTTC. Amino acids: CACSGVPGETQYF.

The chain couples TRBV11-3 to TRBJ1-1, with 7 bases that match TRBD1. CDR3 size: 15 residues. Germline assignment: CDR1 SGHNT and CDR2 YENEEA. V lost 5 bases and J lost 0; bases outside the gene matches: 6. CDR3 coding DNA: TGTGCCAGCAGCATACACAGGGGATTGAACACTGAAGCTTTCTTT. This codes for CASSIHRGLNTEAFF.

The gene calls are TRBV27 and TRBJ2-5, with 7 bases aligning to TRBD1. The tail of the sequence fits TRBJ2-7 better, so the J call may be wrong. This CDR3 is 16 amino acids long. Germline V gene sequence: CDR1 MNHEY, CDR2 SMNVEV (reference sequence). CDR3: CASSLSSPGRGYEQYF. In nucleotides, the CDR3 is TGTGCCAGCAGTTTATCGTCTCCCGGCAGGGGGTACGAGCAGTACTTC.

This chain uses TRBV7-4 with TRBJ1-2; 11 bases fit TRBD1. The CDR3 is made up of 14 amino acids. The germline gives CDR1 SGHVT, CDR2 SQSDAQ. V was pared by 4 bases and J by 6 bases, with 4 bases of the junction left unmatched. The DNA for the CDR3 is TGTGCCAGCAGCTCGGGACAGGGGGAGGATGGCTACACCTTC. Residues: CASSSGQGEDGYTF.